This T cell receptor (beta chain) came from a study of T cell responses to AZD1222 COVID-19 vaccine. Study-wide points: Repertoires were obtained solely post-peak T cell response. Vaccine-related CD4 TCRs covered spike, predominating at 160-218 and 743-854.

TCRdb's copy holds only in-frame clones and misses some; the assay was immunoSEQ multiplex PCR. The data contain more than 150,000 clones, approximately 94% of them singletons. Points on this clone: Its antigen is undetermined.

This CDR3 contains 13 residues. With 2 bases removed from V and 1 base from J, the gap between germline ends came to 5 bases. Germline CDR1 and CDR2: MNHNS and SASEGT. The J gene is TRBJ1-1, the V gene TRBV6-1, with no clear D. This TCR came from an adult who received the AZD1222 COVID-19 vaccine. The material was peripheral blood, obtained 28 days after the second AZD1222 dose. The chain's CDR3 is CASSERENTEAFF. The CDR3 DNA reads TGTGCCAGCAGTGAAAGGGAGAACACTGAAGCTTTCTTT.